This T cell receptor beta chain was documented in a study of blood T cell repertoires in COVID-19 (dated by TCRdb to about 2020). A note on the overall study: Recovered participants in ImmuneRACE Cohort 3 were defined as having two consecutive negative NP/OP PCR tests, clearance from a healthcare professional, or resolution of symptoms. Where available, HLA class I and class II types were taken from metadata supplied by the sample provider and were not determined by assay-based typing. Samples were obtained from the ongoing ImmuneRACE study (first 160 participants) and from over a thousand subjects provided by 6 global collaborators. The sample metadata nearly always contained a de-identified subject ID, COVID-19 status, age in years and sex. Deeply sampled blood TCRbeta repertoires from subjects exposed to, actively infected with, or recovered from COVID-19 were included in the dataset. Collaborator samples came from the United States, Italy and Spain and covered acute and convalescent phases of COVID-19. The prospective study material was composed of cDNA or gDNA derived from T cells, B-cell-depleted T cells, or PBMCs. A freely available public database, intended as a resource for researchers studying the immune response to SARS-CoV-2, is where the repertoires were released.

The immunoSEQ Assay, a bias-controlled multiplex PCR, was used to amplify TCRbeta CDR3 regions from genomic DNA. The authors processed their data as follows. Nucleated cell counts per sample were estimated from amplification of reference gene primers within the assay. To quantify the absolute abundance of each unique TCRbeta CDR3 rearrangement, sequence reads were collapsed and filtered. For each sample, productive Simpson clonality was calculated by taking the square root of Simpson's diversity index across productive rearrangements. What TCRdb holds here is the immuneACCESS table cut down to in-frame rearrangements. Part of the clones is not present; checked against another copy, under half of the missing clones reflect an unresolved V gene, and the others are unexplained. The V and J calls and the clone size are those of that table, but D and trimming were determined from the DNA. This sample has 200,000 or so clones in its table, and 80% to 90% of those were observed once. The ten largest clonotypes hold approximately 7.2% of the sample.

V is shortened by 9 bases, J by 0 bases, and the region joining them spans 11 bases. As encoded in the germline V gene, CDR1 is KGHSH while CDR2 is LQKENI. The CDR3 numbers 13 residues from cysteine through phenylalanine. Solely the CDR3 DNA is kept, with 39 bases framed from the first base. Enrolling through a virtual design, the prospective study's participants ranged in age from about 18 to 100 years and lived across roughly 23 United States geographic areas. To assign participants to cohorts, the prospective study relied on clinical history that participants themselves reported in a screening survey and a study questionnaire. In the prospective study, whole blood, serum and a nasopharyngeal or oropharyngeal swab were collected from each participant by mobile phlebotomists. Prospective study participants could optionally give additional blood draws and questionnaires over an approximately 2-month period. Before DNA extraction, blood samples from the prospective study were shipped at room temperature or frozen.

As concerns this clone: Which antigen it targets is not known. The sample holds no much larger clone one base away, and base qualities are not on file.

Here is what the overall study found, with its caveats: The quantity of clinical and demographic metadata differed by source and by participant and was supplied without curation.

The V and J genes are TRBV18 and TRBJ1-1; a weak D assignment points to TRBD1 (5 bases agree). The clonotype originates from a man aged 30 to 39 in a cohort exposed to, infected with or recovered from COVID-19 (not recorded which). The specimen sequenced was PBMCs or T cells enriched from blood (not recorded which). The nucleotides are TGTGCCAGTGCTGTACAGGTGAACACTGAAGCTTTCTTT. Translated, this gives CASAVQVNTEAFF.